Below, 3 T cell receptor beta chains from the same sample are listed, as sequenced in a study of vaccination effects on CD4 cells after COVID-19. This table comes from immunoSEQ multiplex PCR, and its TCRdb copy is limited to in-frame clones, with some not included. The sample contains tens of thousands of clones, around 79% of which appear only once. Once cultured for roughly ten days, the cells underwent separation to obtain CD4+ T cells. Two-dose vaccination with either BNT162b2 or mRNA-1273 was given to the participants. No antigen has been assigned to these receptors. This material consisted of CD4+ T cells from PBMCs cultured without peptide, taken after COVID-19 vaccination. The origin of the receptors is a human donor who received a COVID-19 vaccine.

This clone was observed a few times. V and J are TRBV4-2 and TRBJ1-4; 7 bases map to TRBD1. CDR1 is LGHNA and CDR2 is YNFKEQ in the germline V gene. Unmatched junction bases numbered 3, after V lost 3 bases and J lost 5 bases. This CDR3 is built from 14 residues. The CDR3 protein is CASSQPGQNEKLFF. In nucleotides, the CDR3 is TGTGCCAGCAGCCAGCCGGGACAGAATGAAAAACTGTTTTTT.

V gene TRBV4-2 combines with J gene TRBJ1-1, with TRBD1 as a possible D gene (6 bases). The V end was cut by 2 bases, the J end by 0 bases, with 13 bases between. Germline CDR1 LGHNA, CDR2 YNFKEQ. This CDR3 has 16 amino acids. The CDR3 DNA reads TGTGCCAGCAGCCAATATGTGACAGGCCTGAACACTGAAGCTTTCTTT. Protein sequence: CASSQYVTGLNTEAFF.

This clone came up a few times. The chain employs TRBV4-2 and TRBJ2-5; D assignment may be TRBD1 or TRBD2 (5 bases each). Germline CDR1 LGHNA, CDR2 YNFKEQ. The germline V and J ends were trimmed by 1 base and 3 bases, with 12 bases remaining between them. The CDR3 totals 15 residues. CDR3 amino acids: CASSQVGQGEETQYF. CDR3 in DNA: TGTGCCAGCAGCCAAGTAGGGCAGGGAGAAGAGACCCAGTACTTC.